The clone carrying this T cell receptor (beta chain) was seen more than once but under ten times. This sample stems from a study of cytomegalovirus exposure and HLA in healthy donors. It was with 60 Vbeta and 13 Jbeta primers that the PCR ran. The protocol was immunoSEQ multiplex PCR, while the TCRdb copy is restricted to in-frame clones and leaves out a portion. The sample contains some 60,000 clones, 80% of which appear only once. Sequencing was performed on PBMCs. The source is a woman in her 40s in good health and CMV-seronegative.

Here the CDR3 reads CASSTRLAGNTGELFF. The CDR3 DNA follows: TGTGCCAGCAGCACCAGACTAGCGGGAAACACCGGGGAGCTGTTTTTT. The rearrangement joins TRBV7-6 to TRBJ2-2, with 11 bases fitting TRBD2. The J segment lost 2 bases and the V segment lost 5 bases, leaving 4 bases of the junction unmatched. This CDR3 region has 16 residues. In germline, CDR1 is SGHVS, CDR2 FNYEAQ.